Below, 10 T cell receptor beta chains from the same sample are listed, as sequenced in a study of Graves' ophthalmopathy and Graves' hyperthyroidism. Scientists amplified the TCR beta CDR3 regions from RNA transcripts. HTBI-primed first-round RT-PCR preceded second-round multiplex PCR. TCRdb ran MiXCR on the multiplex PCR reads and lists one entry per CDR3 protein. The sample lists roughly 420,000 distinct CDR3 sequences; roughly 20% were seen once. Material for sequencing was peripheral blood. All receptors derive from a woman aged 18 to 35 with stable Graves' hyperthyroidism.

As to this clonotype: This clone may be a read error of a much larger clone one base away. V usage is TRBV15 and J usage is TRBJ1-1; 7 nucleotides agree with TRBD1. In germline, CDR1 is LNHNV, CDR2 YYDKDF (reference sequence). The CDR3 contains 20 residues. The chain's CDR3 is CATSRVRKVWVRGPNTEACF. The CDR3 nucleotides read TGTGCCACCAGCAGAGTCAGAAAAGTATGGGTTAGGGGGCCGAACACTGAAGCTTGCTTT.

At least ten counts were recorded for this clonotype. The chain employs TRBV3-1 and TRBJ1-2; no firm D call. The CDR3 is made up of 13 amino acids. The V end was cut by 7 bases, the J end by 5 bases, with 14 bases between. CDR1 and CDR2 (germline): LGHDT, YNNKEL (reference sequence). CDR3 protein: CASTTRGLYGYTF. The CDR3 DNA is TGTGCCAGCACAACCAGAGGCCTGTATGGCTACACCTTC.

V is TRBV6-1 and J is TRBJ1-1; TRBD1 is a possible D gene (5 bases). Per the germline V gene, CDR1 is MNHNS and CDR2 is SASEGT. This CDR3 has 16 residues. Trimming cost V 6 bases and J 7 bases, with 24 bases left between them. The CDR3 sequence is CASRGGRGEVPGEAFF. The CDR3 region has the DNA TGTGCCAGCAGGGGCGGGCGGGGGGAGGTCCCCGGTGAAGCTTTCTTT.

The V call is TRBV11-2, the J call TRBJ2-4, with 7 bases lining up with TRBD1. J gave up 13 bases and V 6 bases, and 9 bases lay outside the gene matches. CDR1 is SGHAT, CDR2 FQNNGV, per germline. The CDR3 runs 12 residues. CDR3 bases: TGTGCCAGCAGTTCGCAGGGGGAAGCCCAGTACTTC. It is translated as CASSSQGEAQYF.

There are many counts of this clonotype. The V gene is TRBV30, the J gene TRBJ1-1; D is uncertain. V lost 2 bases and J 8 bases, leaving 15 bases between the germline ends. The CDR3 extends over 13 amino acids. Looked up from germline, CDR1 is GTSNPN and CDR2 is SVGIG (reference sequence). This CDR3 reads CAWSSTDRKEAFF. CDR3 in DNA: TGTGCCTGGAGTTCGACTGATAGGAAAGAAGCTTTCTTT. The full variable domain, rest sourced from reference TRBV30 and TRBJ1-1, is SQTIHQWPATLVQPVGSPLSLECTVEGTSNPNLYWYRQAAGRGLQLLFYSVGIGQISSEVPQNLSASRPQDRQFILSSKKLLLSDSGFYLCAWSSTDRKEAFFGQGTRLTVV.

This clonotype was detected only a few times. The chain links TRBV4-1 to TRBJ1-2; 10 bases agree with TRBD1. The V gene's germline CDR1 is MGHRA and CDR2 YSYEKL. This CDR3 has 15 amino acids. J was trimmed by 5 bases and V by 5 bases; bases with no gene match: 8. CDR3 residues: CASSAGTGALYGYTF. CDR3 sequence (DNA): TGCGCCAGCAGCGCCGGGACAGGGGCGTTGTATGGCTACACCTTC.

This clonotype was seen at least ten times. The chain is built from TRBV4-1 and TRBJ1-1; D remains ambiguous. The V and J ends lost 2 bases and 3 bases respectively, with 10 bases between them. Germline assignment: CDR1 MGHRA and CDR2 YSYEKL. This CDR3 contains 14 residues. The CDR3 nucleotides read TGCGCCAGCAGCCAACCGATAGGGTACACTGAAGCTTTCTTT. Translated: CASSQPIGYTEAFF.

The sample holds many counts of this clonotype. This chain connects TRBV20-1 to TRBJ2-7; D ambiguous. Germline V gene lookup returns CDR1 DFQATT and CDR2 SNEGSKA (reference sequence). There are 14 residues in the CDR3. Deletions cut 0 bases from V and 3 bases from J, with 12 bases between. The CDR3 DNA sequence: TGCAGTGCTAGAGACAGAAGGTTGGGCTACGAGCAGTACTTC. Protein sequence: CSARDRRLGYEQYF.

There are many counts of this clonotype. The V call is TRBV6-2 or TRBV6-3, the J call TRBJ2-7, with 11 bases lining up with TRBD2. The V gene's germline CDR1 is MNHEY and CDR2 SVGEGT. The CDR3 consists of 15 residues. The J segment lost 4 bases and the V segment lost 8 bases, leaving 10 bases of the junction unmatched. CDR3 nucleotides: TGTGCCAGCGTAAGCGGACTAGCGGGCCTTTACGAGCAGTACTTC. Translated: CASVSGLAGLYEQYF.

This clonotype was seen many times. This sequence may be a read error, since a much larger clone differs from it by one base. V usage is TRBV20-1 and J usage is TRBJ2-5; D not resolved. The CDR3 contains 13 residues. Germline CDR1 DFQATT, CDR2 SNEGSKA (reference sequence). Written as DNA, the CDR3 is TGCAGTGCTATGTGGCGGTACCAAGAGACCAAGTACTTC. Translating gives CSAMWRYQETKYF.